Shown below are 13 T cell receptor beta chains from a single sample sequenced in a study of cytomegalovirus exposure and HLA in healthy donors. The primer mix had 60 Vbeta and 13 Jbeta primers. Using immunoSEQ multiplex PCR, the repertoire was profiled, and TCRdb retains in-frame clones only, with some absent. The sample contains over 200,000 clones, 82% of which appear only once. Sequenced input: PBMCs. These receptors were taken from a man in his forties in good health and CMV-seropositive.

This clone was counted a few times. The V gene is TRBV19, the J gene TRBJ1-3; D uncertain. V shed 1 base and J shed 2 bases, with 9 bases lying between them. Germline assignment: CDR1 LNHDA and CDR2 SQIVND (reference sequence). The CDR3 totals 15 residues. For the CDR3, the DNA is TGTGCCAGTAGTATAGGCGGGATGCCTGGAAACACCATATATTTT. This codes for CASSIGGMPGNTIYF.

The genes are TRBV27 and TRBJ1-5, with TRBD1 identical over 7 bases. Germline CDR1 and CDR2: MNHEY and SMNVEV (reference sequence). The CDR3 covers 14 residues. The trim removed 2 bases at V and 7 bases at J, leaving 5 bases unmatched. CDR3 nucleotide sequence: TGTGCCAGCAGTTTACAGGCAGGGGGACAGCCCCAGCATTTT. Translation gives CASSLQAGGQPQHF.

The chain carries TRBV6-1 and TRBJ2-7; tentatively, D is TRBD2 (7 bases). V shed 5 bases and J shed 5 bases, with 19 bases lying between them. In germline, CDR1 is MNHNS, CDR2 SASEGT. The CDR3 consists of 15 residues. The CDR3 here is CASSSIGGVGHEQYF. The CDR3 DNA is TGTGCCAGCAGTTCTATAGGGGGGGTGGGTCACGAGCAGTACTTC.

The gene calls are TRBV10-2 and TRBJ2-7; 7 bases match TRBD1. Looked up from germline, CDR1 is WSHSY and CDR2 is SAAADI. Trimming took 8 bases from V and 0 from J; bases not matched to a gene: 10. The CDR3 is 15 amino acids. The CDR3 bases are TGCGCCAGCTACTCTGAGGACAGGCTCTCCTACGAGCAGTACTTC. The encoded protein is CASYSEDRLSYEQYF.

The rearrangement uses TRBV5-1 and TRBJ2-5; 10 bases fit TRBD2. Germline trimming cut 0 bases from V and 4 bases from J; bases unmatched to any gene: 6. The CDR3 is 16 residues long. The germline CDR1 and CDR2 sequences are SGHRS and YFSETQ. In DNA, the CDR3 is TGCGCCAGCAGCTTGGGGATAGCGGGAGGTCGAGAGACCCAGTACTTC. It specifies CASSLGIAGGRETQYF.

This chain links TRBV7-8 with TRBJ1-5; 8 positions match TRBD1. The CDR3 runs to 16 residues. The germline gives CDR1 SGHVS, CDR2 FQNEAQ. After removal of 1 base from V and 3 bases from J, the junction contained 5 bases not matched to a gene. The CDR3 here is CASSLVPGQVNQPQHF. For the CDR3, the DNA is TGTGCCAGCAGCTTAGTACCGGGACAGGTCAATCAGCCCCAGCATTTT.

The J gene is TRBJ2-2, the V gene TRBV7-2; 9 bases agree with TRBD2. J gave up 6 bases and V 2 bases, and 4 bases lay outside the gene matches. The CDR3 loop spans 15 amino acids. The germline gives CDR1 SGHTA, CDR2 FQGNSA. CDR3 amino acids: CASSLLTSGAGELFF. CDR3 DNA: TGTGCCAGCAGCTTACTGACTAGCGGTGCCGGGGAGCTGTTTTTT. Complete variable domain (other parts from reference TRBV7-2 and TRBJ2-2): GAGVSQSPSNKVTEKGKDVELRCDPISGHTALYWYRQSLGQGLEFLIYFQGNSAPDKSGLPSDRFSAERTGGSVSTLTIQRTQQEDSAVYLCASSLLTSGAGELFFGEGSRLTVL.

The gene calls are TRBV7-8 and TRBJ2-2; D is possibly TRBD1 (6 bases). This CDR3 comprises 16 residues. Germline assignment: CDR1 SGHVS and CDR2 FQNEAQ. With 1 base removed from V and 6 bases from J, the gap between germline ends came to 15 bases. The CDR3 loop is CASSLVEGGAPGELFF. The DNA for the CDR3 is TGTGCCAGCAGCTTAGTGGAAGGGGGTGCACCCGGGGAGCTGTTTTTT.

The CDR3 spells CASREGQGTYYGYTF. The CDR3 region has the DNA TGCGCCAGCAGAGAGGGACAGGGGACTTACTATGGCTACACCTTC. The chain combines TRBV10-2 with TRBJ1-2, with 10 bases matching TRBD1. Germline V gene sequence: CDR1 WSHSY, CDR2 SAAADI. V was clipped by 6 bases and J by 3 bases; unmatched bases: 7. The CDR3 extends over 15 amino acids.

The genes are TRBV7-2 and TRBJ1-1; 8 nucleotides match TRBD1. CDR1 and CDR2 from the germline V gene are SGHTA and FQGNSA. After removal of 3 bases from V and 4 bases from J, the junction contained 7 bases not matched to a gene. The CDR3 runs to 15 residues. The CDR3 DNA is TGTGCCAGCAGCTTGGTCAGGGGGCGCGTCACTGAAGCTTTCTTT. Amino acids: CASSLVRGRVTEAFF.

The CDR3 nucleotides read TGTGCCAGCAGCTCGTCCCGGGACAGAAATCAGCCCCAGCATTTT. Translating gives CASSSSRDRNQPQHF. The J gene is TRBJ1-5, the V gene TRBV13, with 7 bases that match TRBD1. Losses at the gene ends were 4 bases for V and 4 bases for J; bases not matched to a gene: 7. The CDR3 sequence is 15 residues long. Germline CDR1 is PRHDT and CDR2 is FYEKMQ (reference sequence). The entire variable domain, with the rest obtained from reference TRBV13 and TRBJ1-5, is as follows: AAGVIQSPRHLIKEKRETATLKCYPIPRHDTVYWYQQGPGQDPQFLISFYEKMQSDKGSIPDRFSAQQFSDYHSELNMSSLELGDSALYFCASSSSRDRNQPQHFGDGTRLSIL.

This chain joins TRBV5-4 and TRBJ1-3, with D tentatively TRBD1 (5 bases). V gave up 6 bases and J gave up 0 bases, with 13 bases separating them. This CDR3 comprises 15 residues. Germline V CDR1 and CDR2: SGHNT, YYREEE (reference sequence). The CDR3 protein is CASTGGGGSGNTIYF. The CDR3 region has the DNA TGTGCCAGCACCGGGGGAGGAGGCTCTGGAAACACCATATATTTT.

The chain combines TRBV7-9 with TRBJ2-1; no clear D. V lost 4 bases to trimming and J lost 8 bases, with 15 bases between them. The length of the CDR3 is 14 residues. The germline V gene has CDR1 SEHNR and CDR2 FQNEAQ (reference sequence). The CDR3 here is CASSSKRGSDEQFF. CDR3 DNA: TGTGCCAGCAGCTCTAAGCGCGGTTCCGATGAGCAGTTCTTC.